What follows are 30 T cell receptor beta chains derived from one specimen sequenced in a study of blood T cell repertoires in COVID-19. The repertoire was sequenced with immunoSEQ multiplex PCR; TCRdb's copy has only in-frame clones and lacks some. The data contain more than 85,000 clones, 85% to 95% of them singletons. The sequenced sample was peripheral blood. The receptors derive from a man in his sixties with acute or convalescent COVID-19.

The CDR3 spells CASSLSRSSYNEQFF. CDR3 in DNA: TGTGCCAGCAGTTTATCGCGGAGCTCCTACAATGAGCAGTTCTTC. The rearrangement uses TRBV28 and TRBJ2-1; D is uncertain. Deletions cut 1 base from V and 0 bases from J, with 7 bases between. The CDR3 length is 15 residues. Germline values: CDR1 MDHEN, CDR2 SYDVKM.

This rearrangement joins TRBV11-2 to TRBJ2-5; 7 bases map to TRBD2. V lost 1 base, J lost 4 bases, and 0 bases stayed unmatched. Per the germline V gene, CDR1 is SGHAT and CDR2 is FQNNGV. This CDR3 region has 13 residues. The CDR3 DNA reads TGTGCCAGCAGCTTAGGGGGGGGAGAGACCCAGTACTTC. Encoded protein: CASSLGGGETQYF.

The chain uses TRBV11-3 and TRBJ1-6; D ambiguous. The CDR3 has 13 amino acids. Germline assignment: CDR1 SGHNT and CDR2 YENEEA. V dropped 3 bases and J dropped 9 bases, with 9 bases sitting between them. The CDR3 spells CASSLPGSSPLHF. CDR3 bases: TGTGCCAGCAGCTTGCCGGGGAGTTCACCCCTCCACTTT.

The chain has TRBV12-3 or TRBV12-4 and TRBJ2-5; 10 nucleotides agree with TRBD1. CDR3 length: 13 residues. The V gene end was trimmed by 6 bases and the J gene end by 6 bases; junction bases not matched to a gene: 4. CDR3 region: CASSQDRGQTQYF. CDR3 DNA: TGTGCCAGCAGCCAAGACAGGGGGCAGACCCAGTACTTC.

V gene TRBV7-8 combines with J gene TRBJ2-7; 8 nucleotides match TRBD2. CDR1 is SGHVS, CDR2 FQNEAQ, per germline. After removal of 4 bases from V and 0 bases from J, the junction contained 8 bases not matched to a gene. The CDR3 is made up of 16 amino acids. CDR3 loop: CASSSRTSLLSYEQYF. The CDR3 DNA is TGTGCCAGCAGCTCCCGGACTAGCCTCCTCTCCTACGAGCAGTACTTC.

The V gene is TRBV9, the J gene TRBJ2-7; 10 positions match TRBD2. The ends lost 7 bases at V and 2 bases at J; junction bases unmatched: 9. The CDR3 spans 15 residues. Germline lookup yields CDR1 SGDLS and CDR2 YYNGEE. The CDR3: CASAPTSGNPYEQYF. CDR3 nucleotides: TGTGCCAGCGCCCCAACTAGCGGGAATCCCTACGAGCAGTACTTC.

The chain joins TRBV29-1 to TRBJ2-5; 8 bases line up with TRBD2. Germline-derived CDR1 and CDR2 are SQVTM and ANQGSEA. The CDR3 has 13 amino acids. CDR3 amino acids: CNIKTSAKETQYF. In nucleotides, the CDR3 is TGCAATATAAAGACTAGCGCAAAAGAGACCCAGTACTTC.

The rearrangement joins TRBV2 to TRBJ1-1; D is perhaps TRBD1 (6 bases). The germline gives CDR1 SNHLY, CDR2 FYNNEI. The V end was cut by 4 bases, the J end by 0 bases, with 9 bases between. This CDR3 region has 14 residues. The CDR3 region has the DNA TGTGCCAGCAGTGCCCGGACAGTGAACACTGAAGCTTTCTTT. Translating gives CASSARTVNTEAFF. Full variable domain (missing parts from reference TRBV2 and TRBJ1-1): EPEVTQTPSHQVTQMGQEVILRCVPISNHLYFYWYRQILGQKVEFLVSFYNNEISEKSEIFDDQFSVERPDGSNFTLKIRSTKLEDSAMYFCASSARTVNTEAFFGQGTRLTVV.

CDR3: CSGGGNGYTF. The CDR3 DNA sequence: TGCAGTGGAGGGGGTAATGGCTACACCTTC. The chain uses TRBV20-1 and TRBJ1-2; possibly TRBD1 for D (6 bases). The V gene lost 7 bases and the J gene lost 6 bases, with 9 bases spanning the gap. CDR3 size: 10 residues. Germline V CDR1 and CDR2: DFQATT, SNEGSKA (reference sequence).

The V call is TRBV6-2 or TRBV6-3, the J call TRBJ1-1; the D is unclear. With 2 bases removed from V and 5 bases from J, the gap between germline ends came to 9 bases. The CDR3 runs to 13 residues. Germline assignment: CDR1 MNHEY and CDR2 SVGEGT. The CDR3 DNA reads TGTGCCAGCAGTTACAGAGCCACTACTGAAGCTTTCTTT. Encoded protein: CASSYRATTEAFF.

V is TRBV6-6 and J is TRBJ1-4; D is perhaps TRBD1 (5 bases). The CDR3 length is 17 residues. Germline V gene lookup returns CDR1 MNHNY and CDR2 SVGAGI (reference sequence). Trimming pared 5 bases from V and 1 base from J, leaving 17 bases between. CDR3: CASSRRVMGITNEKLFF. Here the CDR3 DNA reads TGTGCCAGCAGTCGCAGGGTTATGGGCATAACTAATGAAAAACTGTTTTTT.

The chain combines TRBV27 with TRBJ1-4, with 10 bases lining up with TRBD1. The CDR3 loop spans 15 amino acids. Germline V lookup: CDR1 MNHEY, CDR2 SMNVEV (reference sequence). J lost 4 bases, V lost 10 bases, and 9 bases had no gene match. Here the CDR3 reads CATQKRTGGNEKLFF. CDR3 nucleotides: TGTGCCACCCAAAAGAGGACAGGGGGTAATGAAAAACTGTTTTTT.

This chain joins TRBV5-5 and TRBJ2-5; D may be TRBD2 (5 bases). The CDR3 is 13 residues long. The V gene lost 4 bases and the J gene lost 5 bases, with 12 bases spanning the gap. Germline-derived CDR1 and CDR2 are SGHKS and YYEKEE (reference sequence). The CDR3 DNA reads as TGTGCCAGCAGCATACGACCGGGGGAGACCCAGTACTTC. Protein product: CASSIRPGETQYF.

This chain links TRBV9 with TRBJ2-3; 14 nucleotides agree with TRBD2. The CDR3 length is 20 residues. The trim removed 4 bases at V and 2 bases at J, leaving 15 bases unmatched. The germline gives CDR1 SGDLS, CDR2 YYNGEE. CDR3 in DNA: TGTGCCAGCAGCCCAGAAGGGACTAGCGGGAGCCGCCCCGCCACAGATACGCAGTATTTT. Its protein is CASSPEGTSGSRPATDTQYF.

The CDR3 DNA reads as TGTGCCACCAGCAGAGTACTAGCGGGCGGTCACAATGAGCAGTTCTTC. Encoded protein: CATSRVLAGGHNEQFF. V gene TRBV15 combines with J gene TRBJ2-1; TRBD2 agrees at 9 bases. V lost 1 base, J lost 5 bases, and 6 bases stayed unmatched. This CDR3 has 16 residues. CDR1 LNHNV and CDR2 YYDKDF come from the germline V gene (reference sequence).

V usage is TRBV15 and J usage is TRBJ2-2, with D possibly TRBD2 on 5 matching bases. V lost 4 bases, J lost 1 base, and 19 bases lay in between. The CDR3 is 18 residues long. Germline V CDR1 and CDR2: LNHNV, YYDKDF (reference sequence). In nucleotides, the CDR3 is TGTGCCACCAGCATAAACCCTTGGACGGAGGAGAACACCGGGGAGCTGTTTTTT. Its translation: CATSINPWTEENTGELFF.

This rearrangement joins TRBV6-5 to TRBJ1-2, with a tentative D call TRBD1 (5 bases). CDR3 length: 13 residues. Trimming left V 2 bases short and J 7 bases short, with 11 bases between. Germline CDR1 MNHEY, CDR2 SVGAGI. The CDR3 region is CASSYDWQGGYTF. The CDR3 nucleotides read TGTGCCAGCAGTTACGACTGGCAGGGTGGCTACACCTTC.

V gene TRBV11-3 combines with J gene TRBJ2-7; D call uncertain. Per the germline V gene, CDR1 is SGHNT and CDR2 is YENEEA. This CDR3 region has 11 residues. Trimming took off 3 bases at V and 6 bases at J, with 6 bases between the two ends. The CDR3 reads CASSFSSEQYF. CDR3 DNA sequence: TGTGCCAGCAGCTTTAGTTCCGAGCAGTACTTC.

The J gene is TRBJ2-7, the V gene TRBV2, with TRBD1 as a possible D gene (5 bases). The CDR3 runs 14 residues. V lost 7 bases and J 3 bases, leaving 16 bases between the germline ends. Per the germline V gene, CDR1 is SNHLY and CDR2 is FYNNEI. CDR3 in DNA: TGTGCCAGCAACATGAACGGACATAACTACGAGCAGTACTTC. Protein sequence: CASNMNGHNYEQYF.

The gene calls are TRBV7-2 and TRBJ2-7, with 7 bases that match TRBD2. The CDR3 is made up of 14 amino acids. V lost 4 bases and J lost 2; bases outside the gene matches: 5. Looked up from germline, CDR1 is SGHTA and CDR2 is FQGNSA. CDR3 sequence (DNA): TGTGCCAGCAGCTCCGCGGGAGAGACCTACGAGCAGTACTTC. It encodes CASSSAGETYEQYF.

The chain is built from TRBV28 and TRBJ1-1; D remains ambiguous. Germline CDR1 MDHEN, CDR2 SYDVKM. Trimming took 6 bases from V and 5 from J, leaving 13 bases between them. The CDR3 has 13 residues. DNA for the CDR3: TGTGCCAGCAGCCCGCGGGAGGGAACTGAAGCTTTCTTT. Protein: CASSPREGTEAFF.

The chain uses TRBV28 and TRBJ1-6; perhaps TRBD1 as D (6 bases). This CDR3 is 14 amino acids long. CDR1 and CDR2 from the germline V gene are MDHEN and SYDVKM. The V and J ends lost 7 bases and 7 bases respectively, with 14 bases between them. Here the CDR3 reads CASTLGTPNSPLHF. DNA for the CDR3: TGTGCCAGCACCCTAGGGACACCCAATTCACCCCTCCACTTT.

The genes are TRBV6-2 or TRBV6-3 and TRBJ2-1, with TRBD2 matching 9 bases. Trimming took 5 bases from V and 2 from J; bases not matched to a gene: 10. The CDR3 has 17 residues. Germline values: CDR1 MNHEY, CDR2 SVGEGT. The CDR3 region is CASSRLTRLAAYNEQFF. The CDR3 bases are TGTGCCAGCAGTCGCCTAACCCGACTAGCGGCCTACAATGAGCAGTTCTTC.

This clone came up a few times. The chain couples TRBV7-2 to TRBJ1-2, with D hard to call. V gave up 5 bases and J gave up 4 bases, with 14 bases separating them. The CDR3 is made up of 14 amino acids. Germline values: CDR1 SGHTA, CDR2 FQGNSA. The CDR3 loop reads CASSPRQQSYGYTF. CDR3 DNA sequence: TGTGCCAGCAGCCCGCGGCAGCAGTCCTATGGCTACACCTTC.

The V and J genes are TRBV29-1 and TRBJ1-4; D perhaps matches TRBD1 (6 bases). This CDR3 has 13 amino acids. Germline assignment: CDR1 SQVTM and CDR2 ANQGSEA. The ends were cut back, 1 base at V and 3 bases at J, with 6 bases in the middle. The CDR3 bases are TGCAGCGTTGAAGGGACAGCTAATGAAAAACTGTTTTTT. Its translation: CSVEGTANEKLFF.

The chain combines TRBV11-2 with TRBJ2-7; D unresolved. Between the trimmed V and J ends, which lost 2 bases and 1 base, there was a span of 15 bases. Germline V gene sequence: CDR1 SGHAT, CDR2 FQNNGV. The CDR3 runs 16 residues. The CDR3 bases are TGTGCCAGCAGCTTAATAGTCGCGATGTCATCCTACGAGCAGTACTTC. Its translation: CASSLIVAMSSYEQYF.

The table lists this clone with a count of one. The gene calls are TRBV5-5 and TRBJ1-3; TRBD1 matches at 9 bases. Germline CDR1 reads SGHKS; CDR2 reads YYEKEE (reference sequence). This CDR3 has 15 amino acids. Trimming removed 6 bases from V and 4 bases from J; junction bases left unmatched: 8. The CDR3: CASNRGTGTGNTIYF. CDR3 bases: TGTGCCAGCAACCGGGGGACAGGGACCGGAAACACCATATATTTT.

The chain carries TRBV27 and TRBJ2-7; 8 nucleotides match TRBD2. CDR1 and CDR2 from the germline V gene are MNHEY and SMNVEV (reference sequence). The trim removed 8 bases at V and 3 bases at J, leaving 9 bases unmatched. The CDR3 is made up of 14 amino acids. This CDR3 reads CASSWGSGNYEQYF. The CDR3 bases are TGTGCCAGCTCCTGGGGTAGCGGGAACTACGAGCAGTACTTC.

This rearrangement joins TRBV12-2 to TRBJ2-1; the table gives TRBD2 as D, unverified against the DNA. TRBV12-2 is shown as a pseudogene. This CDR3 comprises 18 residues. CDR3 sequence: CASRFDGTSVHTYNEQFF. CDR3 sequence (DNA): TGTGCAAGTCGCTTCGATGGGACTAGCGTTCATACCTACAATGAGCAGTTCTTC.

This CDR3 is CASSPYDREISYEQYF. CDR3 nucleotides: TGTGCCAGCTCACCATATGACAGAGAAATTTCCTACGAGCAGTACTTC. The V and J genes are TRBV18 and TRBJ2-7; D possibly corresponds to TRBD1 (5 bases). The ends were cut back, 2 bases at V and 1 base at J, with 15 bases in the middle. The germline V gene encodes CDR1 KGHSH and CDR2 LQKENI. The length of the CDR3 is 16 residues.